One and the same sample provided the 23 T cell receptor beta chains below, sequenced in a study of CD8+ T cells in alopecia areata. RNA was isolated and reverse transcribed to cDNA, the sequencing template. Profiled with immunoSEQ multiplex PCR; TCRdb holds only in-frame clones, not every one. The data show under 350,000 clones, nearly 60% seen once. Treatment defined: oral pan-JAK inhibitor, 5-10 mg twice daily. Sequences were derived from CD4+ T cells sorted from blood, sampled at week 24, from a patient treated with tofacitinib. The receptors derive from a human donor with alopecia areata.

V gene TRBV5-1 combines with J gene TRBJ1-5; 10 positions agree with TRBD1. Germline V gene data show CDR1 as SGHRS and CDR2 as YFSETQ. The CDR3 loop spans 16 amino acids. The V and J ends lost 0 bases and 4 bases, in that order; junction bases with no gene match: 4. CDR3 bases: TGCGCCAGCAGCTTGGGACCGGGACAGGGGAATCAGCCCCAGCATTTT. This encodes CASSLGPGQGNQPQHF.

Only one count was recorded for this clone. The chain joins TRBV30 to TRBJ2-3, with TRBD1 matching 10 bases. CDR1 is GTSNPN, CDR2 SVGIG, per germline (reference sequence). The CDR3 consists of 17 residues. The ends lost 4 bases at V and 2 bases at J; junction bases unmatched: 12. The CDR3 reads CAWNRQGAVFFTDTQYF. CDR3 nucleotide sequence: TGTGCCTGGAATCGACAGGGGGCGGTTTTCTTCACAGATACGCAGTATTTT.

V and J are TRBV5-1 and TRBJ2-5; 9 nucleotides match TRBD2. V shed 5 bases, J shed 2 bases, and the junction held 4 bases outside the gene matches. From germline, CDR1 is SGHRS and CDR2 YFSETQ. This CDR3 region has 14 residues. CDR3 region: CASRVSGGQETQYF. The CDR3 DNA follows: TGCGCCAGCAGAGTTAGCGGGGGTCAAGAGACCCAGTACTTC.

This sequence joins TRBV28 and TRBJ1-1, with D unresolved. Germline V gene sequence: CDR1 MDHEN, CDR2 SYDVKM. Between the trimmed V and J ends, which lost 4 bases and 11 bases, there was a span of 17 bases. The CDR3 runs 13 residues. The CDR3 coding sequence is TGTGCCAGCAGTTCCGGATTGAAGGGTGCGGCTTTCTTT. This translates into CASSSGLKGAAFF. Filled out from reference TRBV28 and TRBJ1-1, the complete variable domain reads DVKVTQSSRYLVKRTGEKVFLECVQDMDHENMFWYRQDPGLGLRLIYFSYDVKMKEKGDIPEGYSVSREKKERFSLILESASTNQTSMYLCASSSGLKGAAFFGQGTRLTVV.

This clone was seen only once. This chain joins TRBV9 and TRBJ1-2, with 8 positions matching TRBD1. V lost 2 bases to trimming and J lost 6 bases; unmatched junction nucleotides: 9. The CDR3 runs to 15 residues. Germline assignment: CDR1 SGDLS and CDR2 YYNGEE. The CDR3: CASSVGQGHGDGYTF. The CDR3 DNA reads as TGTGCCAGCAGCGTTGGACAGGGTCATGGGGATGGCTACACCTTC.

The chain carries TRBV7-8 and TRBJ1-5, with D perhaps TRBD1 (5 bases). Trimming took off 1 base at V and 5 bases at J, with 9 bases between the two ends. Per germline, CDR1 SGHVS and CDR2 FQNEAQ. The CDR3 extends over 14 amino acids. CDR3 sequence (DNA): TGTGCCAGCAGCTTAGGACAGTTTGATCAGCCCCAGCATTTT. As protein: CASSLGQFDQPQHF.

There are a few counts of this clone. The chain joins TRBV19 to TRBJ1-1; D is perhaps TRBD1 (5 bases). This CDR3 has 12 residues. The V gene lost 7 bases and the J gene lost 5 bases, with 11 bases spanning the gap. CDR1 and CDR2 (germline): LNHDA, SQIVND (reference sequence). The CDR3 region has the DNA TGTGCCAGTAAATTACGGGGGACTGAAGCTTTCTTT. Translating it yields CASKLRGTEAFF.

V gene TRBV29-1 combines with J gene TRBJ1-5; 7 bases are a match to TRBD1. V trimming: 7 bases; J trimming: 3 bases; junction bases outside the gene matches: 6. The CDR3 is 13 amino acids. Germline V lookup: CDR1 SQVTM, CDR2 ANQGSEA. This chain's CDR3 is CSASDRANQPQHF. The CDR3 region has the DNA TGCAGCGCCTCTGACAGGGCCAATCAGCCCCAGCATTTT.

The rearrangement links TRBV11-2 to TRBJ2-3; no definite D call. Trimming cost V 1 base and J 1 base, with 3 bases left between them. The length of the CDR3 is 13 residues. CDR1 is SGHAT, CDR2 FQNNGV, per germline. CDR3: CASSLAGTDTQYF. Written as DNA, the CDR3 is TGTGCCAGCAGCTTAGCCGGCACAGATACGCAGTATTTT.

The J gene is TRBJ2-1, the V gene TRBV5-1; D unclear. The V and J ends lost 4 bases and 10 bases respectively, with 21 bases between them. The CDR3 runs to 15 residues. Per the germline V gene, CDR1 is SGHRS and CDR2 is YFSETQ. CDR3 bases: TGCGCCAGCAGCCCTCTTCGTCAATCAAGAGACGAGCAGTTCTTC. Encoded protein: CASSPLRQSRDEQFF. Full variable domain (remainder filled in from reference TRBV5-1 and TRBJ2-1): KAGVTQTPRYLIKTRGQQVTLSCSPISGHRSVSWYQQTPGQGLQFLFEYFSETQRNKGNFPGRFSGRQFSNSRSEMNVSTLELGDSALYLCASSPLRQSRDEQFFGPGTRLTVL.

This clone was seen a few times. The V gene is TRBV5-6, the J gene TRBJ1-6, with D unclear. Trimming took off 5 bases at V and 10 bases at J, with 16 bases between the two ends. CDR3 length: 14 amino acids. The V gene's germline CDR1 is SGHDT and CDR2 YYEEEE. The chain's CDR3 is CASSSVSSDSPLHF. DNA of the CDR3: TGTGCCAGCAGTTCGGTATCATCGGACTCACCCCTCCACTTT.

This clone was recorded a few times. The CDR3 DNA follows: TGTGCCACCGGCGGAGCAGGGAAAAATGAAAAACTGTTTTTT. Its translation: CATGGAGKNEKLFF. This chain uses TRBV10-3 with TRBJ1-4; D is perhaps TRBD1 (5 bases). Germline loops: CDR1 ENHRY, CDR2 SYGVKD. Trimming stripped 10 bases from V and 5 bases from J, with 17 bases between. The CDR3 loop spans 14 amino acids.

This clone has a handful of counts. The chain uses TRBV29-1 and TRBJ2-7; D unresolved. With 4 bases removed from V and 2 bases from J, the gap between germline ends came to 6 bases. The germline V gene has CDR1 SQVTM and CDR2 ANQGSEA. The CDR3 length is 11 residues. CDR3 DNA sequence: TGCAGCGTTGCGACCACCTACGAGCAGTACTTC. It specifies CSVATTYEQYF.

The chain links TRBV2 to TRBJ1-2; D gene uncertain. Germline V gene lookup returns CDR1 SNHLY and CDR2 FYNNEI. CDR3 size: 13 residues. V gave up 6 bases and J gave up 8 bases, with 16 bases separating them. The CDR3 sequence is CASRNMRTPGYTF. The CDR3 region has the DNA TGTGCCAGCAGGAACATGCGGACGCCCGGCTACACCTTC. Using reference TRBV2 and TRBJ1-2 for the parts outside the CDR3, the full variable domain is EPEVTQTPSHQVTQMGQEVILRCVPISNHLYFYWYRQILGQKVEFLVSFYNNEISEKSEIFDDQFSVERPDGSNFTLKIRSTKLEDSAMYFCASRNMRTPGYTFGSGTRLTVV.

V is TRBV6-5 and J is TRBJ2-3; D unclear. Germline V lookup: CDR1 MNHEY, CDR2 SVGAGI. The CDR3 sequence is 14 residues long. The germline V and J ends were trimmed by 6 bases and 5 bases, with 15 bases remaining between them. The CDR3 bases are TGTGCCAGCAGCATAAATCACTCAGGAGATACGCAGTATTTT. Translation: CASSINHSGDTQYF.

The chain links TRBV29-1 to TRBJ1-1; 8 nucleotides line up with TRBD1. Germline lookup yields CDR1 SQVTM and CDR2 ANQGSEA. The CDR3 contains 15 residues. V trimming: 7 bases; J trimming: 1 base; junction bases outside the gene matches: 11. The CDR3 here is CSAPGQGGWNTEAFF. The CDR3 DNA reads TGCAGCGCCCCTGGACAGGGCGGGTGGAACACTGAAGCTTTCTTT.

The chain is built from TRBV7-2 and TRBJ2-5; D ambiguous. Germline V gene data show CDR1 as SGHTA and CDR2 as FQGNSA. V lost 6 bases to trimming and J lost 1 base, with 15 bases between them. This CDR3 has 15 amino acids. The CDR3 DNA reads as TGTGCCAGCAGAGGACCGCGGCGGTCCCAAGAGACCCAGTACTTC. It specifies CASRGPRRSQETQYF. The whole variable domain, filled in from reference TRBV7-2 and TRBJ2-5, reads GAGVSQSPSNKVTEKGKDVELRCDPISGHTALYWYRQSLGQGLEFLIYFQGNSAPDKSGLPSDRFSAERTGGSVSTLTIQRTQQEDSAVYLCASRGPRRSQETQYFGPGTRLLVL.

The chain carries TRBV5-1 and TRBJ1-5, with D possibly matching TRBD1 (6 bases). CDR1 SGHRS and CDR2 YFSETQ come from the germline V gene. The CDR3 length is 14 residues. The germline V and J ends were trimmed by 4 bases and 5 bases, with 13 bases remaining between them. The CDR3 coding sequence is TGCGCCAGCAGCCCCGGCAGGGGCGATCAGCCCCAGCATTTT. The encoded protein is CASSPGRGDQPQHF. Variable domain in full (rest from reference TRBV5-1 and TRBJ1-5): KAGVTQTPRYLIKTRGQQVTLSCSPISGHRSVSWYQQTPGQGLQFLFEYFSETQRNKGNFPGRFSGRQFSNSRSEMNVSTLELGDSALYLCASSPGRGDQPQHFGDGTRLSIL.

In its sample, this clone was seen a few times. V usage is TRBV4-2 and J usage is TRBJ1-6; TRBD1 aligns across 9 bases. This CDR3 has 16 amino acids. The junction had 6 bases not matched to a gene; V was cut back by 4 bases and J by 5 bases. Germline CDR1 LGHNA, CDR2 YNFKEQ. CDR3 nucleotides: TGTGCCAGCAGCCGGAACAGGGGGCCGAATAATTCACCCCTCCACTTT. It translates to CASSRNRGPNNSPLHF.

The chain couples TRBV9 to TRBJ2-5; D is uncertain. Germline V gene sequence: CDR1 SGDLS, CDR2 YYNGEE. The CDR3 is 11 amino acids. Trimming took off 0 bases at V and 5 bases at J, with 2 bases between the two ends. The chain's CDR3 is CASSVAETQYF. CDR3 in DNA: TGTGCCAGCAGCGTAGCGGAGACCCAGTACTTC.

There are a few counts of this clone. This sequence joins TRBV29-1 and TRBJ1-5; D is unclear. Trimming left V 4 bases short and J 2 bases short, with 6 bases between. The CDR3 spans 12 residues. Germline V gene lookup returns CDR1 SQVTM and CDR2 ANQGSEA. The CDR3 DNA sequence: TGCAGCGTTGTTGAAGGCAATCAGCCCCAGCATTTT. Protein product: CSVVEGNQPQHF.

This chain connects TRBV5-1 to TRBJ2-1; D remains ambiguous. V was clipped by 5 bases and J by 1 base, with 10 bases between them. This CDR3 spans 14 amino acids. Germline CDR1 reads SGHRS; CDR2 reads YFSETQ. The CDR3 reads CASRRVGSYNEQFF. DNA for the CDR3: TGCGCCAGCAGAAGAGTCGGGTCCTACAATGAGCAGTTCTTC. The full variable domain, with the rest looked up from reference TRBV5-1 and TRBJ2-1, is KAGVTQTPRYLIKTRGQQVTLSCSPISGHRSVSWYQQTPGQGLQFLFEYFSETQRNKGNFPGRFSGRQFSNSRSEMNVSTLELGDSALYLCASRRVGSYNEQFFGPGTRLTVL.

The CDR3 DNA reads TGCAGCGTTGGGGAGCGGTTGGAGCGTCGGACTGAAGCTTTCTTT. This sequence encodes CSVGERLERRTEAFF. The chain combines TRBV29-1 with TRBJ1-1; D call uncertain. The germline V gene encodes CDR1 SQVTM and CDR2 ANQGSEA. The ends were cut back, 4 bases at V and 5 bases at J, with 20 bases in the middle. This CDR3 region has 15 residues.